The 15 T cell receptor beta chains presented below share a single source sample, sequenced in a study of CD8 T cells in Susac syndrome. cDNA came from approximately 0.5 to 1 ug RNA primed by random hexamers. TCRdb re-called the immunoSEQ multiplex PCR reads with MiXCR, one entry per CDR3 protein. There are 150,000 to 200,000 distinct CDR3 sequences in the sample; roughly 90% occur only once, and about 0.09% lies in the top ten. The sequenced sample consisted of CD4+ T cells from PBMCs. The receptor source for this set is a human donor with Susac syndrome.

This rearrangement joins TRBV10-1 to TRBJ2-3, with D possibly being TRBD2 (5 bases). The CDR3 runs 14 residues. Trimming pared 6 bases from V and 6 bases from J, leaving 16 bases between. Germline V gene data show CDR1 as WNHNN and CDR2 as SYGVQD (reference sequence). The DNA for the CDR3 is TGCGCCAGCAGCGAAGGCACTAGGGCCGATACGCAGTATTTT. Protein product: CASSEGTRADTQYF.

The V and J genes are TRBV21-1 and TRBJ1-1; the table's D call, TRBD1, was not checked against the DNA. TRBV21-1 is reported as a pseudogene. The CDR3 length is 12 residues. The CDR3 spells CASDRGNTEAFF. DNA for the CDR3: TGTGCCAGCGACAGGGGGAACACTGAAGCTTTCTTT.

This clonotype showed up just once. The CDR3 nucleotides read TGTGCCAGCAGTTCTTCAATCACAGATACGCAGTATTTT. Residues: CASSSSITDTQYF. The chain couples TRBV12-3 or TRBV12-4 to TRBJ2-3; no clear D gene. With 4 bases removed from V and 2 bases from J, the gap between germline ends came to 7 bases. The CDR3 extends over 13 amino acids.

V is TRBV24-1 and J is TRBJ2-2, with D perhaps TRBD1 (6 bases). The CDR3 length is 14 residues. With 11 bases removed from V and 4 bases from J, the gap between germline ends came to 16 bases. Per the germline V gene, CDR1 is KGHDR and CDR2 is SFDVKD. As DNA, the CDR3 is TGTGCCATGCTAGTTCGGACAGCCACCGGGGAGCTGTTTTTT. The encoded protein is CAMLVRTATGELFF.

The chain joins TRBV27 to TRBJ2-2; D gene uncertain. Trimming stripped 3 bases from V and 5 bases from J, with 10 bases between. This CDR3 has 14 amino acids. The germline CDR1 and CDR2 sequences are MNHEY and SMNVEV (reference sequence). CDR3 bases: TGTGCCAGCAGTTTCAAGTGGTATACCGGGGAGCTGTTTTTT. Translated: CASSFKWYTGELFF.

This chain links TRBV5-1 with TRBJ2-3; 10 bases are a match to TRBD1. Unmatched junction bases numbered 6, after V lost 5 bases and J lost 3 bases. Germline V gene data show CDR1 as SGHRS and CDR2 as YFSETQ. The CDR3 consists of 15 residues. The CDR3: CASRRRTGGTDTQYF. In DNA form, the CDR3 reads TGCGCCAGCAGGCGGAGGACAGGGGGAACAGATACGCAGTATTTT.

In DNA form, the CDR3 reads TGTGCCAGCAGCGTTGGGACTGCTGGAAACACCATATATTTT. Translation gives CASSVGTAGNTIYF. The V and J genes are TRBV9 and TRBJ1-3, with a weak D call TRBD1 (5 bases). This CDR3 has 14 residues. V was cut by 2 bases and J by 2 bases, with 8 bases left in between. The germline V gene encodes CDR1 SGDLS and CDR2 YYNGEE.

The rearrangement uses TRBV6-1 and TRBJ2-4; 7 bases agree with TRBD2. Trimming cost V 3 bases and J 1 base; bases outside gene matches: 0. The CDR3 sequence is 14 residues long. Germline V gene lookup returns CDR1 MNHNS and CDR2 SASEGT. For the CDR3, the DNA is TGTGCCAGCAGTGACGGGGGGGCCAAAAACATTCAGTACTTC. Protein: CASSDGGAKNIQYF.

The rearrangement uses TRBV28 and TRBJ2-7, with 8 bases aligning to TRBD1. V was clipped by 3 bases and J by 2 bases; unmatched bases: 9. Germline loops: CDR1 MDHEN, CDR2 SYDVKM. The CDR3 loop spans 16 amino acids. CDR3 amino acids: CASSFWGRDRPYEQYF. In DNA, the CDR3 is TGTGCCAGCAGTTTCTGGGGCCGGGACAGGCCCTACGAGCAGTACTTC.

The chain employs TRBV6-2 or TRBV6-3 and TRBJ2-3; 12 bases map to TRBD2. This CDR3 is 16 amino acids long. CDR1 is MNHEY and CDR2 is SVGEGT in the germline V gene. The junction had 7 bases not matched to a gene; V was cut back by 4 bases and J by 5 bases. This CDR3 is CASSSRTSGERDTQYF. CDR3 sequence (DNA): TGTGCCAGCAGTTCCCGGACTAGCGGGGAGCGAGATACGCAGTATTTT.

The chain couples TRBV7-8 to TRBJ1-1, with D hard to call. The germline V and J ends were trimmed by 4 bases and 11 bases, with 11 bases remaining between them. The germline CDR1 and CDR2 sequences are SGHVS and FQNEAQ. The CDR3 covers 11 residues. CDR3 nucleotides: TGTGCCAGCAGCTCCAGTCGGTTGGCTTTCTTT. Protein sequence: CASSSSRLAFF. The complete variable domain, with remaining parts taken from reference TRBV7-8 and TRBJ1-1, reads GAGVSQSPRYKVAKRGQDVALRCDPISGHVSLFWYQQALGQGPEFLTYFQNEAQLDKSGLPSDRFFAERPEGSVSTLKIQRTQQEDSAVYLCASSSSRLAFFGQGTRLTVV.

The rearrangement joins TRBV12-3 or TRBV12-4 to TRBJ1-4, with 10 bases lining up with TRBD1. V lost 2 bases to trimming and J lost 6 bases; unmatched junction nucleotides: 3. This CDR3 comprises 15 residues. The CDR3, as DNA: TGTGCCAGCAGTTTAAGCGGGACAGGGGATGAAAAACTGTTTTTT. Protein: CASSLSGTGDEKLFF.

The chain has TRBV5-1 and TRBJ2-5; the D gene is possibly TRBD2 (5 bases). Per germline, CDR1 SGHRS and CDR2 YFSETQ. The V and J ends lost 1 base and 3 bases respectively, with 13 bases between them. The CDR3 is 15 residues long. CDR3 DNA: TGCGCCAGCAGCTTGCTTGGACTTGCAGAAGAGACCCAGTACTTC. Encoded protein: CASSLLGLAEETQYF.

V is TRBV13 and J is TRBJ2-7, with 8 nucleotides matching TRBD1. The CDR3 contains 16 residues. After removal of 0 bases from V and 6 bases from J, the junction contained 10 bases not matched to a gene. Germline V gene data show CDR1 as PRHDT and CDR2 as FYEKMQ (reference sequence). The CDR3 sequence is CASSLGATGGVIEQYF. The CDR3 DNA sequence: TGTGCCAGCAGCTTAGGCGCCACAGGGGGTGTAATCGAGCAGTACTTC. Full variable domain (rest looked up from reference TRBV13 and TRBJ2-7): AAGVIQSPRHLIKEKRETATLKCYPIPRHDTVYWYQQGPGQDPQFLISFYEKMQSDKGSIPDRFSAQQFSDYHSELNMSSLELGDSALYFCASSLGATGGVIEQYFGPGTRLTVT.

The genes are TRBV18 and TRBJ1-5; tentative D call: TRBD1 (5 bases). Germline CDR1 KGHSH, CDR2 LQKENI. Trimming pared 3 bases from V and 1 base from J, leaving 16 bases between. The CDR3 is made up of 17 amino acids. CDR3 in amino acids: CASSPGLKGSSNQPQHF. The CDR3 coding sequence is TGTGCCAGCTCACCCGGCCTCAAGGGGAGCAGCAATCAGCCCCAGCATTTT.